This T cell receptor (beta chain) comes out of a study of low-dose radiotherapy and immunotherapy resistance in tumors. Study summary: Members of Cohort 1 were treated with 0.5 Gy per fraction every 2 weeks. The prescribed total PTV dose was 6.5 Gy. The drug cyclophosphamide was given into a vein at 200 mg/m2 every two weeks, one day before radiation and immunotherapy.

Stated time point: before trial treatment. This clonotype has a count of ten or more. TRAV- and TRBV-specific primers were used for first-strand cDNA, which covered alpha and beta chains. TCRs were amplified for roughly 20 PCR cycles with a constant-region primer and V-primer adapter. One entry per CDR3 protein results from TCRdb running MiXCR on the reads. The table includes more than 45,000 distinct CDR3 sequences, roughly 24% detected once. Germline V lookup: CDR1 LGHNA, CDR2 YNFKEQ. V lost 0 bases and J lost 1, with 15 bases in between. The length of the CDR3 is 18 residues. This specimen consisted of PBMCs, obtained before treatment. The rearrangement links TRBV4-2 to TRBJ2-2, with a possible D match to TRBD2 (6 bases). The sequence derives from a male donor with prostate cancer. CDR3 DNA sequence: TGTGCCAGCAGCCAAGAAGGGATAGCGGTGCTGAACACCGGGGAGCTGTTTTTT. It encodes CASSQEGIAVLNTGELFF.